Listed below are T cell receptor beta chains from one sample, sequenced in a study of CD8+ T cells in alopecia areata. Libraries were prepared by immunoSEQ multiplex PCR; TCRdb keeps only in-frame clonotypes and omits some of them. The sample lists 150,000 or so clones, 55% to 75% occurring once. Here the sequenced sample was CD4+ T cells sorted from blood, taken at week 4, from a patient treated with tofacitinib. The receptors shown here come from a human donor with alopecia areata. Each CDR3 is given with its conserved first and last residue. D genes are given only for firm matches. Expanded clones are given a class, and other clones once, few, many or no size at all.

J,D,size,V,length,CDR3,DNA
TRBJ2-2,TRBD1,few,TRBV5-1,15,CASRPGQGEFGELFF,TGCGCCAGCAGGCCGGGACAGGGCGAGTTCGGGGAGCTGTTTTTT
TRBJ1-2,NA,NA,TRBV6-5,15,CASTKEGTANYGYTF,TGTGCCAGCACCAAAGAAGGGACTGCGAACTATGGCTACACCTTC
TRBJ1-5,NA,NA,TRBV30,14,CAWSVYGVNQPQHF,TGTGCCTGGAGTGTATATGGGGTAAATCAGCCCCAGCATTTT
TRBJ2-3,NA,NA,TRBV29-1,12,CSVDTPSPWQYF,TGCAGCGTTGATACCCCAAGCCCTTGGCAGTATTTT
TRBJ2-7,NA,few,TRBV6-5,13,CASTGKGSYEQYF,TGTGCCAGCACGGGTAAAGGATCCTACGAGCAGTACTTC
TRBJ2-2,NA,NA,TRBV30,16,CAWSGYGGQNTGELFF,TGTGCCTGGAGTGGTTATGGGGGGCAGAACACCGGGGAGCTGTTTTTT
TRBJ2-1,TRBD2,once,TRBV4-3,15,CASSLERGVQNEQFF,TGCGCCAGCAGCCTTGAGCGGGGGGTTCAGAATGAGCAGTTCTTC
TRBJ2-3,TRBD2,NA,TRBV5-1,17,CASSHERGAGHTDTQYF,TGCGCCAGCAGCCACGAGCGGGGGGCTGGCCACACAGATACGCAGTATTTT
TRBJ1-1,NA,few,TRBV25-1,15,CASSEGIPRGLEAFF,TGTGCCAGCAGTGAGGGAATACCCCGGGGTTTGGAAGCTTTCTTT
TRBJ1-1,NA,once,TRBV30,10,CALFPTPAFF,TGTGCCTTGTTTCCCACCCCAGCTTTCTTT
TRBJ2-1,NA,NA,TRBV29-1,12,CSVRNGVGEQFF,TGCAGCGTTCGGAACGGCGTGGGTGAGCAGTTCTTC
TRBJ1-4,NA,NA,TRBV29-1,13,CSVVVRLGEKLFF,TGCAGCGTTGTTGTCAGATTAGGGGAAAAACTGTTTTTT
TRBJ1-1,NA,NA,TRBV29-1,12,CSSKTANTEAFF,TGCAGCTCAAAGACAGCGAACACTGAAGCTTTCTTT
TRBJ2-3,NA,NA,TRBV12-5,12,CASGLTGDTQYF,TGTGCTAGTGGTTTGACGGGAGATACGCAGTATTTT
TRBJ1-1,NA,NA,TRBV5-1,14,CASSLAGVETEAFF,TGCGCCAGCAGCTTAGCAGGGGTTGAAACTGAAGCTTTCTTT
TRBJ1-1,NA,NA,TRBV6-5,16,CASSYADLVMNTEAFF,TGTGCCAGCAGTTACGCAGATCTGGTCATGAACACTGAAGCTTTCTTT
TRBJ2-5,NA,few,TRBV14,13,CASSQAGRETQYF,TGTGCCAGCAGCCAGGCAGGGCGAGAGACCCAGTACTTC
TRBJ1-1,NA,NA,TRBV27,16,CASSISSAARGTEAFF,TGTGCCAGCAGTATATCCTCAGCAGCCCGGGGCACTGAAGCTTTCTTT
TRBJ2-5,TRBD2,NA,TRBV29-1,15,CSVRGTSGDLETQYF,TGCAGCGTTCGGGGGACTAGCGGGGATCTGGAGACCCAGTACTTC
TRBJ2-5,NA,many,TRBV11-2,15,CASSQDLPSGETQYF,TGTGCCAGCAGTCAAGACCTACCCAGCGGGGAGACCCAGTACTTC
TRBJ1-1,NA,NA,TRBV19,13,CASSTAQGLQAFF,TGTGCCAGTAGTACCGCACAGGGATTACAAGCTTTCTTT
TRBJ2-1,NA,NA,TRBV30,14,CASRDGSFYNEQFF,TGTGCCTCGAGGGACGGGAGCTTTTACAATGAGCAGTTCTTC
TRBJ1-1,NA,NA,TRBV20-1,11,CSAPRGSEAFF,TGCAGTGCTCCCCGGGGGAGTGAAGCTTTCTTT
TRBJ2-3,NA,NA,TRBV29-1,12,CSGLPHTDTQYF,TGCAGCGGACTTCCCCACACAGATACGCAGTATTTT
TRBJ1-2,NA,medium-sized,TRBV7-2,13,CASSFSGKGGYTF,TGTGCCAGCAGCTTTTCAGGGAAGGGTGGCTACACCTTC
TRBJ1-6,TRBD1,NA,TRBV10-3,14,CAISAGQGVSPLHF,TGTGCCATCAGTGCGGGACAGGGAGTTTCACCCCTCCACTTT
TRBJ1-5,TRBD1,NA,TRBV7-6,14,CASSPGQGGQPQHF,TGTGCCAGCAGCCCAGGACAGGGCGGGCAGCCCCAGCATTTT
TRBJ2-2,NA,NA,TRBV29-1,13,CSVEGGNTGELFF,TGCAGCGTTGAAGGGGGAAACACCGGGGAGCTGTTTTTT
TRBJ1-6,TRBD1,NA,TRBV9,15,CASSDGQGDNSPLHF,TGTGCCAGCAGCGACGGACAGGGAGATAATTCACCCCTCCACTTT
TRBJ1-2,NA,NA,TRBV2,13,CASINRALGGYTF,TGTGCCAGCATTAACAGGGCTCTCGGGGGCTACACCTTC
TRBJ2-5,TRBD2,NA,TRBV30,12,CASSGGAETQYF,TGTGCCAGTAGCGGGGGGGCCGAGACCCAGTACTTC
TRBJ2-1,NA,NA,TRBV30,11,CAWSPGLEQFF,TGTGCCTGGAGCCCAGGCCTTGAGCAGTTCTTC
TRBJ2-1,NA,many,TRBV4-1,16,CASSQESARTYNEQFF,TGCGCCAGCAGCCAAGAATCTGCAAGGACCTACAATGAGCAGTTCTTC
TRBJ1-2,NA,NA,TRBV30,14,CAWSVPGQIYGYTF,TGTGCCTGGAGTGTCCCAGGGCAGATCTATGGCTACACCTTC
TRBJ2-4,NA,NA,TRBV5-1,15,CASSLGKGAKNIQYF,TGCGCCAGCAGCTTGGGCAAGGGGGCCAAAAACATTCAGTACTTC
TRBJ2-2,TRBD2,few,TRBV27,14,CASSALGGAGELFF,TGTGCCAGCAGCGCCCTTGGGGGGGCCGGGGAGCTGTTTTTT
TRBJ2-1,TRBD1,few,TRBV15,15,CATSRGQGNYNEQFF,TGTGCCACCAGCAGGGGACAGGGTAACTACAATGAGCAGTTCTTC
TRBJ2-5,NA,once,TRBV5-1,13,CASSIRMEETQYF,TGCGCCAGCAGCATCCGGATGGAAGAGACCCAGTACTTC
TRBJ2-7,NA,few,TRBV6-5,12,CASSPTGFEQYF,TGTGCCAGCAGCCCGACGGGGTTCGAGCAGTACTTC
TRBJ1-3,NA,few,TRBV7-9,14,CASSAQGRRNTIYF,TGTGCCAGCAGCGCCCAGGGGAGGCGAAACACCATATATTTT
TRBJ2-2,NA,NA,TRBV5-1,15,CASRRGTANTGELFF,TGCGCCAGCAGGAGAGGGACCGCGAACACCGGGGAGCTGTTTTTT
TRBJ2-3,TRBD2,NA,TRBV29-1,15,CSVVGLAGGTDTQYF,TGCAGCGTTGTAGGTCTAGCGGGGGGAACAGATACGCAGTATTTT
TRBJ2-2,NA,few,TRBV10-3,12,CAIRRNTGELFF,TGTGCCATCAGAAGGAACACCGGGGAGCTGTTTTTT
TRBJ1-2,TRBD1,NA,TRBV27,14,CASSFKGASYGYTF,TGTGCCAGCAGTTTTAAGGGGGCCAGCTATGGCTACACCTTC
TRBJ2-5,NA,many,TRBV5-1,11,CASSLEETQYF,TGCGCCAGCAGCTTGGAAGAGACCCAGTACTTC
TRBJ2-5,NA,few,TRBV19,11,CATGPRETQYF,TGTGCCACTGGACCTCGGGAGACCCAGTACTTC
TRBJ2-1,TRBD2,NA,TRBV30,15,CAWSRGTSSYNEQFF,TGTGCCTGGAGTCGGGGGACTAGCAGCTACAATGAGCAGTTCTTC
TRBJ2-1,TRBD2,NA,TRBV15,17,CATSSRGSGGKYNEQFF,TGTGCCACCAGCTCTCGAGGTAGCGGGGGGAAATACAATGAGCAGTTCTTC
TRBJ2-7,NA,NA,TRBV29-1,12,CSVDRGGHEQYF,TGCAGCGTTGACAGGGGAGGACACGAGCAGTACTTC
TRBJ1-6,TRBD1,few,TRBV27,13,CASGDRAKSPLHF,TGTGCCAGCGGCGACAGGGCAAAGTCACCCCTCCACTTT
TRBJ2-1,NA,few,TRBV14,13,CASSQDRNNEQFF,TGTGCCAGCAGCCAAGACAGAAACAATGAGCAGTTCTTC